There are many counts of the clone carrying this TCR beta chain. This CDR3 is built from 17 residues. V trimming: 0 bases; J trimming: 2 bases; junction bases outside the gene matches: 3. This sample stems from a study of T-cell reconstitution after alpha-beta-depleted transplantation in children. Library preparation (for TCRbeta) was performed with unique molecular identifiers. TCRdb reprocessed the PCR reads via MiXCR and lists one record per CDR3 protein. The repertoire holds some 280,000 distinct CDR3 sequences, more than 8% seen once, with around 9.1% in the top ten. J is TRBJ2-3 and V is TRBV12-3 or TRBV12-4; 12 nucleotides agree with TRBD2. The sequence was obtained from a human donor who donated a stem cell graft to a child with SCID. This material consisted of PBMCs from the stem cell graft donor, taken from the stem cell graft. The CDR3: CASSLAASGGDTDTQYF. The CDR3 coding sequence is TGTGCCAGCAGTTTAGCGGCTAGCGGGGGGGACACAGATACGCAGTATTTT.